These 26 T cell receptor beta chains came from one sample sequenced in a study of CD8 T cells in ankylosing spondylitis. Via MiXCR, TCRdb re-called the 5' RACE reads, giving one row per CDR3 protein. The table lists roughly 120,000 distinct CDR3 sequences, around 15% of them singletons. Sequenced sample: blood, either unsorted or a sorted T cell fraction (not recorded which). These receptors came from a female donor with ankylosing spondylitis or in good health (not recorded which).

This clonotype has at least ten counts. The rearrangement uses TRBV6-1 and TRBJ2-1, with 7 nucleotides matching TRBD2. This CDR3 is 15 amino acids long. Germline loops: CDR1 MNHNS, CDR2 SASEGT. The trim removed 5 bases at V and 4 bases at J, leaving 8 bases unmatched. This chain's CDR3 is CASSQTGGGYNEQFF. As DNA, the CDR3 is TGTGCCAGCAGTCAGACGGGCGGGGGTTACAATGAGCAGTTCTTC.

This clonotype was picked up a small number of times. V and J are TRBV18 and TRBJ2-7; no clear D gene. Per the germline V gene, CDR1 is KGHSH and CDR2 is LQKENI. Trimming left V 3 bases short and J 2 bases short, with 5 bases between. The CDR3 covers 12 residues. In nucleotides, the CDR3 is TGTGCCAGCTCACCGACCGCCTACGAGCAGTACTTC. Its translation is CASSPTAYEQYF.

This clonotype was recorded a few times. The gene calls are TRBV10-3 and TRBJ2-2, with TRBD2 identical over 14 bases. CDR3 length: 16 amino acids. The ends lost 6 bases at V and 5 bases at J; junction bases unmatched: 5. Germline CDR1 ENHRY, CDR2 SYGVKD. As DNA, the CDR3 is TGTGCCATCAGGGGGACTAGCGGGAGAGGGACCGGGGAGCTGTTTTTT. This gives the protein CAIRGTSGRGTGELFF.

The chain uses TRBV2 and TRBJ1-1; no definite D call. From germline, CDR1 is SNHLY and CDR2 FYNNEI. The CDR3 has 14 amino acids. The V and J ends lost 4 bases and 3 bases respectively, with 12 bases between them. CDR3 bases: TGTGCCAGCAGTGTGGAGGGCCCCGACACTGAAGCTTTCTTT. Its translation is CASSVEGPDTEAFF.

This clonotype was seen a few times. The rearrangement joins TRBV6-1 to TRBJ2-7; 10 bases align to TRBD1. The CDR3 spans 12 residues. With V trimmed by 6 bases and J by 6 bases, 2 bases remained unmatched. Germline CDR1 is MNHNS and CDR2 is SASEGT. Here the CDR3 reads CASRTGGLEQYF. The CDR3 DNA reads TGTGCCAGCAGGACAGGGGGCCTCGAGCAGTACTTC.

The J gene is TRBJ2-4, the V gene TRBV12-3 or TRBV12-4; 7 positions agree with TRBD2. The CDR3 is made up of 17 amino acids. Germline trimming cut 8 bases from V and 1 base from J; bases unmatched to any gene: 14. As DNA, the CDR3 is TGTGCCAGCTCATCGTGGGGGGGGATTTTGGCCAAAAACATTCAGTACTTC. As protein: CASSSWGGILAKNIQYF.

CDR3: CSARDLGRPSNTGELFF. The CDR3 nucleotides are TGCAGTGCTAGAGATCTGGGCCGACCCAGCAACACCGGGGAGCTGTTTTTT. V is TRBV20-1 and J is TRBJ2-2; D not certain. Trimming shortened V by 0 bases and J by 2 bases, and 16 bases separated the two germline ends. The CDR3 runs to 17 residues. The V gene's germline CDR1 is DFQATT and CDR2 SNEGSKA (reference sequence).

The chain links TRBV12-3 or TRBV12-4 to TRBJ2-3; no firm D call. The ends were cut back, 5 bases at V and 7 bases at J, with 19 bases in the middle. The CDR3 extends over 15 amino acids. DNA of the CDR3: TGTGCCAGCAGTCCGTGGGGTGCCGGAGAATATACGCAGTATTTT. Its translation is CASSPWGAGEYTQYF.

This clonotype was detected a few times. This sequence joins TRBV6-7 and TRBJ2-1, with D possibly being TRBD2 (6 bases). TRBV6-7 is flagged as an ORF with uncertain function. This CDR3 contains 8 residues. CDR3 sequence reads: CGGDEQFF. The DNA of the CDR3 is TGTGGGGGGGATGAGCAGTTCTTC.

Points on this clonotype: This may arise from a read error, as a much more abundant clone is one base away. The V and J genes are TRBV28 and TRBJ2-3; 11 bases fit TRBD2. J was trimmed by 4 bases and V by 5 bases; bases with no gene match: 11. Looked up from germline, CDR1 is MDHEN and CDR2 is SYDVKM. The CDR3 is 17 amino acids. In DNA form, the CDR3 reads TGTGCCAGCAGTCTGGGGGTAGCGGGGGGGGTCCCAGATACGCAGTATTTT. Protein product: CASSLGVAGGVPDTQYF.

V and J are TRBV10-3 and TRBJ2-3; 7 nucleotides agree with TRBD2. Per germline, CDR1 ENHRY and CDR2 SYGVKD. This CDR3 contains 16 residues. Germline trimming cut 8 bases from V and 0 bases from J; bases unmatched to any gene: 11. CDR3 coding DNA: TGTGCCATCGAGCGGGATCCGCTCAGTAGCACAGATACGCAGTATTTT. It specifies CAIERDPLSSTDTQYF.

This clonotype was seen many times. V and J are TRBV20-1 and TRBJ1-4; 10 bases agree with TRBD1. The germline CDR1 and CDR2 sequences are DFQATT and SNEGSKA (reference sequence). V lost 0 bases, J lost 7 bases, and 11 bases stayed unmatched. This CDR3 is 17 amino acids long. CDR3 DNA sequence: TGCAGTGCTAGAGATGGCGCCTCCGGGACAGGGGTTGAAAAACTGTTTTTT. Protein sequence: CSARDGASGTGVEKLFF.

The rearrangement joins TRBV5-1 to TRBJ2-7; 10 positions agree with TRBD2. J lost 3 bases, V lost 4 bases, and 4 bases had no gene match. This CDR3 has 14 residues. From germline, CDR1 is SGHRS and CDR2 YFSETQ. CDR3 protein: CASSPWTSGYEQYF. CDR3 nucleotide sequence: TGCGCCAGCAGCCCTTGGACTAGCGGCTACGAGCAGTACTTC.

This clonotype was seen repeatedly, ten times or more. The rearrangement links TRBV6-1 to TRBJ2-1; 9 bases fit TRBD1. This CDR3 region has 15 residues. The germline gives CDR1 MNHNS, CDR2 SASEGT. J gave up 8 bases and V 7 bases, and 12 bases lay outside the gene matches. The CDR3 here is CASTPTGGVGYEQFF. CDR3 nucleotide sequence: TGTGCCAGCACTCCCACAGGGGGCGTTGGTTATGAGCAGTTCTTC.

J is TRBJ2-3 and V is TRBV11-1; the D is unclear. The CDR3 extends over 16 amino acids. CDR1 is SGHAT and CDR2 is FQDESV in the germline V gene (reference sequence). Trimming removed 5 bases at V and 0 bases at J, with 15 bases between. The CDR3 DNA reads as TGTGCCAGCAGCCCCTCCCTCCAGACGAGCACAGATACGCAGTATTTT. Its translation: CASSPSLQTSTDTQYF.

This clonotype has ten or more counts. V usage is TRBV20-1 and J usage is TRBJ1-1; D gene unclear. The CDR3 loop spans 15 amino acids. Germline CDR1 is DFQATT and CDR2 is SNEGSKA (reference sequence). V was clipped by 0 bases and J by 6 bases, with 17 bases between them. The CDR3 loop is CSARDPKREVSEAFF. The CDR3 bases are TGCAGTGCTAGAGATCCTAAGCGGGAAGTCTCTGAAGCTTTCTTT.

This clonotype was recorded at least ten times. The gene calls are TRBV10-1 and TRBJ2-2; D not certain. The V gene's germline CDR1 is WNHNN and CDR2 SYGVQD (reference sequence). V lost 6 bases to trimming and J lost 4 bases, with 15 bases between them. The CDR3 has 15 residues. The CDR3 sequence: CASSAASLTTGELFF. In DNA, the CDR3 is TGCGCCAGCAGCGCGGCCAGCCTGACCACCGGGGAGCTGTTTTTT.

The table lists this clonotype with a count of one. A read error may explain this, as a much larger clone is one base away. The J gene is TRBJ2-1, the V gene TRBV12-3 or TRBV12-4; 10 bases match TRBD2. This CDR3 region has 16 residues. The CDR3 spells CAGSARAGGTYNEQFF. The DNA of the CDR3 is TGTGCCGGCAGTGCCAGAGCGGGGGGGACCTACAATGAGCAGTTCTTC.

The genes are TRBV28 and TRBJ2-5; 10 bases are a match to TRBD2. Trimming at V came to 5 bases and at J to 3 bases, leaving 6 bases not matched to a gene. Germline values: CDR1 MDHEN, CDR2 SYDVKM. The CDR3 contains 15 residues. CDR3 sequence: CASSRTSGLKETQYF. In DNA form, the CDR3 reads TGTGCCAGCAGTCGGACTAGCGGCCTTAAAGAGACCCAGTACTTC.

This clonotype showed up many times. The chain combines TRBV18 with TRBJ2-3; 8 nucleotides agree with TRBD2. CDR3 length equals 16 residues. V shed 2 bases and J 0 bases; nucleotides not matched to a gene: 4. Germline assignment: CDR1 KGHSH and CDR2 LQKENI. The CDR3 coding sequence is TGTGCCAGCTCACCAAGGGCTAGCGGGAGCACAGATACGCAGTATTTT. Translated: CASSPRASGSTDTQYF. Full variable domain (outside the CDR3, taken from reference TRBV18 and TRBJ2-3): NAGVMQNPRHLVRRRGQEARLRCSPMKGHSHVYWYRQLPEEGLKFMVYLQKENIIDESGMPKERFSAEFPKEGPSILRIQQVVRGDSAAYFCASSPRASGSTDTQYFGPGTRLTVL.

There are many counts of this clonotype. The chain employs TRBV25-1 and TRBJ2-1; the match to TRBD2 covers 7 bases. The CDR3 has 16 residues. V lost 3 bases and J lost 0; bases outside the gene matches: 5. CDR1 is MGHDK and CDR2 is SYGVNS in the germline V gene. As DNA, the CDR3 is TGTGCCAGCAGTGACAGCGGGACCCTCTCCTACAATGAGCAGTTCTTC. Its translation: CASSDSGTLSYNEQFF.

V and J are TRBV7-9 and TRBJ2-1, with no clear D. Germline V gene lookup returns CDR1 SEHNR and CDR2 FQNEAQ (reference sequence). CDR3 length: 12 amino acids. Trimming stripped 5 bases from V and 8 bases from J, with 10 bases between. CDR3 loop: CASSPGRYEQFF. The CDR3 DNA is TGTGCCAGCAGCCCAGGTCGCTATGAGCAGTTCTTC.

DNA for the CDR3: TGTGCCAGCAGCCAGGAACTTTCTTCTTACAATGAGCAGTTCTTC. Protein sequence: CASSQELSSYNEQFF. This chain links TRBV12-3 or TRBV12-4 with TRBJ2-1; D gene ambiguous. Trimming shortened V by 6 bases and J by 4 bases, and 16 bases separated the two germline ends. The CDR3 is made up of 15 amino acids.

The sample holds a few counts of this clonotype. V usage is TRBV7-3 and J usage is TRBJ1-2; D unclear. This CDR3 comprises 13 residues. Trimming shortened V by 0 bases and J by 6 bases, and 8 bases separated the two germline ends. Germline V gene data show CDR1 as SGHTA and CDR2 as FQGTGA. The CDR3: CASSLTGSHGYTF. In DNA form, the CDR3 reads TGTGCCAGCAGCTTAACAGGGTCTCATGGCTACACCTTC.

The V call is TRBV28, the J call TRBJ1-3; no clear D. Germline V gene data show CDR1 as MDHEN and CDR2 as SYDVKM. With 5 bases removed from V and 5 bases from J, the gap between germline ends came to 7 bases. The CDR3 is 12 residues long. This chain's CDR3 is CASSPGRNTIYF. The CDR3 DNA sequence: TGTGCCAGCAGTCCGGGTAGAAACACCATATATTTT.

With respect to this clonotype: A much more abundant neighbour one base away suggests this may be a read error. Here the CDR3 reads CASSPKTGASTDTEYF. The CDR3 bases are TGTGCCAGCAGTCCGAAGACAGGGGCTAGCACAGATACGGAGTATTTT. V gene TRBV6-1 combines with J gene TRBJ2-3, with 8 bases that match TRBD1. The CDR3 loop spans 16 amino acids. Germline loops: CDR1 MNHNS, CDR2 SASEGT.